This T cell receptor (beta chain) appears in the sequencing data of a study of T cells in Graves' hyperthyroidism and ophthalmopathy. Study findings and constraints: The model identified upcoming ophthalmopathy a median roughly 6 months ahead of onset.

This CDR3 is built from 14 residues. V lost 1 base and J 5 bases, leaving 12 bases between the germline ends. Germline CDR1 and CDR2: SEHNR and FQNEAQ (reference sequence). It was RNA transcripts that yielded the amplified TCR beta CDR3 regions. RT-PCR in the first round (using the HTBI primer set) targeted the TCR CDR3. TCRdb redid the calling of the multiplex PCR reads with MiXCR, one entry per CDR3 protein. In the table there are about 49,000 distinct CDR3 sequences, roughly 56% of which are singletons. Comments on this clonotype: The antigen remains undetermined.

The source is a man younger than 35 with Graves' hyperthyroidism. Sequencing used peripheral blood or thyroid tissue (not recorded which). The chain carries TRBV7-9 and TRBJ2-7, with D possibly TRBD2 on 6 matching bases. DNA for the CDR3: TGTGCCAGCAGCTTAGTCGGAGGGCCTGACGAGCAGTACTTC. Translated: CASSLVGGPDEQYF.